This TCR beta chain was identified during a study of CD8 T cells in ankylosing spondylitis. TCRdb fed the 5' RACE reads into MiXCR, producing one record per CDR3 protein. The sample holds 450,000 to 550,000 distinct CDR3 sequences, roughly 5.2% seen once. CDR3 length: 13 amino acids. Germline CDR1 DFQATT, CDR2 SNEGSKA (reference sequence). Trimming pared 0 bases from V and 2 bases from J, leaving 7 bases between. A word on this clonotype: Its specificity is not known.

Notes on the study in general: What appeared characteristic of ankylosing spondylitis blood was a TCR beta motif of 7 or 8 highly homologous variants.

The sample taken for sequencing was blood, either unsorted or a sorted T cell fraction (not recorded which). This sequence originates from a male donor with ankylosing spondylitis. V gene TRBV20-1 combines with J gene TRBJ2-5; D perhaps matches TRBD2 (5 bases). CDR3: CSARDSGQETQYF. As DNA, the CDR3 is TGCAGTGCTAGAGATTCGGGACAAGAGACCCAGTACTTC.